These 10 T cell receptor beta chains were sequenced from one sample in a study of a mutant IDH1 vaccine in newly diagnosed glioma. The protocol was immunoSEQ multiplex PCR, while the TCRdb copy is restricted to in-frame clones and leaves out a portion. The data show roughly 72,000 clones, roughly nine tenths seen once. For these receptors, no antigen is known. Time point described: week 5, during vaccination. The investigators gave 300 ug of mutant IDH1 20-mer peptide in each vaccine dose, together with topical imiquimod. The source was PBMCs, collected from a glioma patient whose treatment included an IDH1 peptide vaccine. Receptor source: a woman aged 50 to 60 with glioma.

The chain recombines TRBV5-4 with TRBJ2-2; perhaps TRBD1 as D (6 bases). V was pared by 4 bases and J by 3 bases, with 10 bases between. Germline lookup yields CDR1 SGHNT and CDR2 YYREEE (reference sequence). CDR3 length: 14 residues. The CDR3 nucleotides read TGTGCCAGCAGCCCGGGACACTACACCGGGGAGCTGTTTTTT. Amino acids: CASSPGHYTGELFF.

This chain joins TRBV2 and TRBJ1-5; D remains ambiguous. Trimming removed 3 bases at V and 1 base at J, with 10 bases between. Germline CDR1 reads SNHLY; CDR2 reads FYNNEI. CDR3 length: 15 residues. This CDR3 is CASSDILKSNQPQHF. The DNA for the CDR3 is TGTGCCAGCAGTGATATACTGAAGAGCAATCAGCCCCAGCATTTT.

The rearrangement links TRBV11-2 to TRBJ2-2; 8 positions match TRBD1. The CDR3 sequence is 16 residues long. Trimming at V came to 5 bases and at J to 7 bases, leaving 12 bases not matched to a gene. From germline, CDR1 is SGHAT and CDR2 FQNNGV. For the CDR3, the DNA is TGTGCCAGCAGCGGCCGGGACAGGACGCAAGGCGGGGAGCTGTTTTTT. Translating it yields CASSGRDRTQGGELFF.

This chain connects TRBV6-5 to TRBJ1-1; possible D gene TRBD1, 5 bases. Germline CDR1 reads MNHEY; CDR2 reads SVGAGI. Trimming shortened V by 0 bases and J by 1 base, and 9 bases separated the two germline ends. The CDR3 sequence is 15 residues long. The CDR3 DNA follows: TGTGCCAGCAGTTACTCGGGACTGCCGAACACTGAAGCTTTCTTT. Its translation is CASSYSGLPNTEAFF.

This clone was seen a single time. The rearrangement uses TRBV11-1 and TRBJ2-7; no definite D call. The CDR3 is 11 amino acids. Trimming shortened V by 1 base and J by 8 bases, and 6 bases separated the two germline ends. Germline V gene sequence: CDR1 SGHAT, CDR2 FQDESV (reference sequence). In DNA form, the CDR3 reads TGTGCCAGCAGCTTAGTTGGGCAGCAGTACTTC. Encoded protein: CASSLVGQQYF.

The chain is built from TRBV27 and TRBJ2-7; perhaps D is TRBD1 or TRBD2 (5 bases each). Per germline, CDR1 MNHEY and CDR2 SMNVEV (reference sequence). The CDR3 has 15 residues. Trimming stripped 5 bases from V and 4 bases from J, with 18 bases between. CDR3 loop: CASSIDPSGLYEQYF. In nucleotides, the CDR3 is TGTGCCAGCAGTATTGACCCCTCGGGGCTTTACGAGCAGTACTTC.

The chain joins TRBV5-1 to TRBJ2-7, with unresolved D. CDR1 SGHRS and CDR2 YFSETQ come from the germline V gene. Trimming stripped 4 bases from V and 6 bases from J, with 11 bases between. The CDR3 length is 12 residues. The CDR3 protein is CASSPASSEQYF. The CDR3 coding sequence is TGCGCCAGCAGCCCAGCTTCATCCGAGCAGTACTTC.

This clone was seen just once. CDR3 nucleotide sequence: TGTGCCAGCAGTGATAAAAGAGGCGCGGGGGACTATGGCTACACCTTC. The encoded protein is CASSDKRGAGDYGYTF. This sequence joins TRBV6-1 and TRBJ1-2, with D maybe TRBD1 (5 bases). Trimming stripped 3 bases from V and 3 bases from J, with 17 bases between. The CDR3 sequence is 16 residues long. Germline CDR1 reads MNHNS; CDR2 reads SASEGT.

The genes are TRBV10-2 and TRBJ1-5; TRBD1 is a possible D gene (5 bases). Germline-derived CDR1 and CDR2 are WSHSY and SAAADI. V was trimmed by 7 bases and J by 0 bases, leaving 25 bases between them. The CDR3 has 19 residues. The CDR3 DNA is TGCGCCAGCACCCCGGGGCCCGGGGCCGGGAGTAATAGCAATCAGCCCCAGCATTTT. This encodes CASTPGPGAGSNSNQPQHF.

The genes are TRBV30 and TRBJ1-2, with D possibly matching TRBD1 (5 bases). V was pared by 4 bases and J by 3 bases, with 15 bases between. Germline V gives CDR1 GTSNPN, CDR2 SVGIG (reference sequence). The CDR3 is made up of 14 amino acids. The CDR3 coding sequence is TGTGCCTGGACCGGGTCCCGGGGGGACTATGGCTACACCTTC. Its translation is CAWTGSRGDYGYTF.